This is a list of T cell receptor beta chains from one sample in a study of CD8 T cells in Susac syndrome. TCRdb re-analysed the immunoSEQ multiplex PCR reads in MiXCR, keeping a single row per CDR3 protein. The sample includes a few hundred thousand distinct CDR3 sequences, just over 90% seen only once; the top ten take over 0.05%. Specimen: CD4+ T cells from PBMCs. These TCRs come from a human donor with multiple sclerosis. Each CDR3 is given with its conserved first and last residue. The order of the fields is V gene, CDR3 protein.

TRBV5-1 | CASSLEAGMNTEAFF
TRBV30 | CAWSVSPRSYEQYF
TRBV12-3/TRBV12-4 | CASSSNSVTEAFF
TRBV5-1 | CASSFRDRGPHEQYF
TRBV5-1 | CASRVGQPTDTQYF
TRBV11-3 | CASSLDPGSPLHF
TRBV19 | CATRASSGNTIYF
TRBV6-2/TRBV6-3 | CASSEWRNTGNTIYF
TRBV7-8 | CASSLAGNPWETQYF
TRBV14 | CASSPDRGPEKQYF
TRBV18 | CASSPSQADYEQYF
TRBV20-1 | CSARPIPGLAPEASYEQYF
TRBV7-6 | CASSRRGAGGGDEQFF
TRBV2 | CASISVRGGNEQFF
TRBV19 | CASSMGGIRLFQPQHF
TRBV12-3/TRBV12-4 | CASSFGEDYGYTF
TRBV12-3/TRBV12-4 | CASSPRGGGTDTQYF
TRBV7-9 | CASSLVKTRDTYNEQFF
TRBV4-1 | CASSQETVVGKNTEAFF
TRBV14 | CASSLTGQAGTEAFF
TRBV6-7 | CASSYGETYNQPQHF
TRBV11-2 | CASSYTSSGGQETQYF
TRBV7-3 | CASSLMALAGGALLTDTQYF
TRBV12-3/TRBV12-4 | CASSSIGRAGGYTF
TRBV6-5 | CAVGTYEQYF
TRBV5-1 | CASSIAHGSRDMNTEAFF
TRBV7-8 | CASSPPGGLYGYTF
TRBV20-1 | CSARTRARTEAFF
TRBV30 | CAWSDLRGTDYGYTF
TRBV19 | CASSRPNQPQHF
TRBV19 | CASSWTVNTGELFF
TRBV30 | CAWSVSSEQYF
TRBV6-2/TRBV6-3 | CASRGTTGYGYTF
TRBV4-1 | CASSQGRGGGQPQHF
TRBV4-1 | CASSQGTGPLSGANVLTF
TRBV19 | CASSVSLGETQYF
TRBV2 | CASSRAGRSGEQYF
TRBV20-1 | CSASKGNYEQYF
TRBV10-3 | CAISASPPDRARETQYF
TRBV7-2 | CASSKGASSYNEQFF
TRBV5-8 | CASSSPAKGLGTEAFF
TRBV12-3/TRBV12-4 | CASSFGGGIEAFF
TRBV24-1 | CATSDPTISTDTQYF
TRBV12-3/TRBV12-4 | CASAGPGNTQYF
TRBV4-1 | CASSQPQGAIAKNIQYF
TRBV7-9 | CASSHSGSTINEQFF